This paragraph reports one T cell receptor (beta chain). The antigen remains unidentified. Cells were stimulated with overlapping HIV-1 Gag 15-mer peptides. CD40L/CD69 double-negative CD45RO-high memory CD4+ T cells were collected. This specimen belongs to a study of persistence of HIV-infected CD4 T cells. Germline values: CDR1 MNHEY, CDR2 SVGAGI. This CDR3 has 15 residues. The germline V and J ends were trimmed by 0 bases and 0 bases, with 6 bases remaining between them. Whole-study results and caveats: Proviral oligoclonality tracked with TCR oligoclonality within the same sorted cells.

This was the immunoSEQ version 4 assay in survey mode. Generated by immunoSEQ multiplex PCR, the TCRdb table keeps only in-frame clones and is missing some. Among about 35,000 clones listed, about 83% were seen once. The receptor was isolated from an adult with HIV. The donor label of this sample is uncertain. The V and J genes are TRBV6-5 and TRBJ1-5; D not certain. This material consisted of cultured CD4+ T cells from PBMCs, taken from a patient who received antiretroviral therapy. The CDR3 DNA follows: TGTGCCAGCAGTTACTCGGCACATAGCAATCAGCCCCAGCATTTT. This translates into CASSYSAHSNQPQHF.